One and the same sample provided the 27 T cell receptor beta chains below, sequenced in a study of T cells after yellow fever vaccination. One entry per CDR3 protein, called by TCRdb with MiXCR from the 5' RACE reads. The sample gives about 300,000 distinct CDR3 sequences, around 10% of which show up once; about 3.7% is in the top ten. The sample in question was CD4+ T cells sorted from PBMCs, obtained 5 days after the yellow fever booster vaccination. Receptors were obtained from a man between 18 and 35 years old who received the YFV17D yellow fever vaccine.

The chain combines TRBV24-1 with TRBJ2-1, with 8 nucleotides matching TRBD1. The CDR3 spans 16 residues. The V segment lost 0 bases and the J segment 5 bases; nucleotides outside the gene matches: 5. Per the germline V gene, CDR1 is KGHDR and CDR2 is SFDVKD. The CDR3 region is CATSDLRGQGNNEQFF. In DNA, the CDR3 is TGTGCCACCAGTGATTTGCGTGGACAGGGAAACAATGAGCAGTTCTTC.

The chain's CDR3 is CASSGGAGNRSPLHF. The CDR3 coding sequence is TGTGCCAGCAGCGGCGGGGCAGGGAATAGGTCACCCCTCCACTTT. This chain connects TRBV2 to TRBJ1-6; TRBD1 might be the D (5 bases). The CDR3 is 15 residues long. V dropped 6 bases and J dropped 10 bases, with 19 bases sitting between them. The V gene's germline CDR1 is SNHLY and CDR2 FYNNEI.

This clonotype was observed a handful of times. V usage is TRBV5-1 and J usage is TRBJ1-2, with D perhaps matching TRBD1 (6 bases). The CDR3 spans 16 residues. With 4 bases removed from V and 6 bases from J, the gap between germline ends came to 22 bases. Germline lookup yields CDR1 SGHRS and CDR2 YFSETQ. CDR3 sequence (DNA): TGCGCCAGCAGCCGGCTGAGACAGGCACGGACCGATGGCTACACCTTC. It specifies CASSRLRQARTDGYTF.

V usage is TRBV7-3 and J usage is TRBJ2-7; no definite D call. Trimming removed 4 bases at V and 3 bases at J, with 10 bases between. CDR3 length: 13 residues. Per the germline V gene, CDR1 is SGHTA and CDR2 is FQGTGA. The CDR3: CASSSKGGYEQYF. Here the CDR3 DNA reads TGTGCCAGCAGCTCTAAAGGTGGCTACGAGCAGTACTTC. Full variable domain (rest looked up from reference TRBV7-3 and TRBJ2-7): GAGVSQTPSNKVTEKGKYVELRCDPISGHTALYWYRQSLGQGPEFLIYFQGTGAADDSGLPNDRFFAVRPEGSVSTLKIQRTERGDSAVYLCASSSKGGYEQYFGPGTRLTVT.

The gene calls are TRBV6-6 and TRBJ2-3; TRBD1 aligns across 8 bases. This CDR3 is built from 14 residues. V was clipped by 6 bases and J by 5 bases; unmatched bases: 7. Germline V lookup: CDR1 MNHNY, CDR2 SVGAGI (reference sequence). CDR3 coding DNA: TGTGCCAGCAGCCCTGGACAGGGAGGAGATACGCAGTATTTT. Protein: CASSPGQGGDTQYF.

This clonotype came up many times. The chain recombines TRBV6-5 with TRBJ2-7; tentative D call: TRBD1 (6 bases). Germline assignment: CDR1 MNHEY and CDR2 SVGAGI. V was trimmed by 6 bases and J by 0 bases, leaving 12 bases between them. The CDR3 is made up of 14 amino acids. The CDR3: CASRPRGGSYEQYV. The DNA for the CDR3 is TGTGCCAGCAGACCCAGGGGTGGCTCCTACGAGCAGTACGTC.

The chain recombines TRBV12-3 or TRBV12-4 with TRBJ1-2; D call uncertain. Trimming removed 2 bases from V and 7 bases from J, with 8 bases in between. This CDR3 comprises 12 residues. CDR3 sequence: CASSLPSSGYTF. The DNA for the CDR3 is TGTGCCAGCAGTTTACCTTCTAGTGGCTACACCTTC.

The chain combines TRBV3-2 with TRBJ2-1; the tabulated D call, TRBD2, remains unverified against the DNA. TRBV3-2 is given as a pseudogene. CDR3 length: 18 residues. The CDR3 protein is CASSQEERGAIPANEQFF. For the CDR3, the DNA is TGTGCCAGCAGCCAAGAAGAGCGGGGGGCCATTCCCGCCAATGAGCAGTTCTTC.

This clonotype was seen a handful of times. The chain links TRBV4-2 to TRBJ2-1; 12 nucleotides agree with TRBD2. The CDR3 covers 16 residues. V lost 3 bases and J lost 10; bases outside the gene matches: 10. CDR1 and CDR2 (germline): LGHNA, YNFKEQ. The DNA of the CDR3 is TGTGCCAGCAGCCAGCGCGCTAGCGGGGGGGCTAACGAGCAGTTCTTC. It encodes CASSQRASGGANEQFF.

This clonotype was observed a few times. CDR3 sequence: CASKRGREQYF. The CDR3, as DNA: TGTGCCAGCAAGAGGGGTCGGGAGCAGTACTTC. V gene TRBV6-2 or TRBV6-3 combines with J gene TRBJ2-7, with D possibly called TRBD1 or TRBD2 (5 bases each). Trimming took 7 bases from V and 7 from J, leaving 11 bases between them. Germline V gene lookup returns CDR1 MNHEY and CDR2 SVGEGT. The CDR3 sequence is 11 residues long.

CDR3 residues: CASSLAITGLYNSPLHF. Written as DNA, the CDR3 is TGTGCCAGCAGCTTAGCGATAACAGGGCTCTATAATTCACCCCTCCACTTT. The chain joins TRBV7-2 to TRBJ1-6; D possibly corresponds to TRBD1 (6 bases). The CDR3 has 17 residues. The V end was cut by 0 bases, the J end by 3 bases, with 12 bases between. Germline loops: CDR1 SGHTA, CDR2 FQGNSA.

The chain is built from TRBV12-3 or TRBV12-4 and TRBJ1-4; 10 positions match TRBD1. J was trimmed by 5 bases and V by 6 bases; bases with no gene match: 6. The CDR3 spans 15 residues. CDR3 bases: TGTGCCAGCAGCTCCGGACAGGGGGGAAATGAAAAACTGTTTTTT. Translation: CASSSGQGGNEKLFF.

This clonotype was picked up many times. The gene calls are TRBV6-2 or TRBV6-3 and TRBJ2-4; weak D call: TRBD2 (5 bases). The V end was cut by 7 bases, the J end by 4 bases, with 14 bases between. The CDR3 is 14 residues long. Germline V lookup: CDR1 MNHEY, CDR2 SVGEGT. The CDR3 DNA reads TGTGCCAGCAAAAGCGGACCCGTAAAAAACATTCAGTACTTC. Translated, it gives CASKSGPVKNIQYF.

This clonotype was observed a handful of times. This sequence joins TRBV28 and TRBJ1-6, with 8 bases identical to TRBD1. Trimming removed 6 bases from V and 10 bases from J; junction bases left unmatched: 8. The CDR3 has 14 residues. CDR1 and CDR2 from the germline V gene are MDHEN and SYDVKM. CDR3 bases: TGTGCCAGCAGGGCGGGACAGGTGAGATCACCCCTCCACTTT. It encodes CASRAGQVRSPLHF.

For the CDR3, the DNA is TGCGCCAGCAGCGGGGGACAGAGCTCCTACAATGAGCAGTTCTTC. The encoded protein is CASSGGQSSYNEQFF. The chain recombines TRBV5-1 with TRBJ2-1, with TRBD1 matching over 7 bases. Losses at the gene ends were 4 bases for V and 0 bases for J; bases not matched to a gene: 4. This CDR3 is 15 amino acids long. In germline, CDR1 is SGHRS, CDR2 YFSETQ. The entire variable domain, with the rest obtained from reference TRBV5-1 and TRBJ2-1, is as follows: KAGVTQTPRYLIKTRGQQVTLSCSPISGHRSVSWYQQTPGQGLQFLFEYFSETQRNKGNFPGRFSGRQFSNSRSEMNVSTLELGDSALYLCASSGGQSSYNEQFFGPGTRLTVL.

This clonotype was detected a few times. The chain uses TRBV7-9 and TRBJ2-7; no clear D. V lost 5 bases, J lost 6 bases, and 8 bases lay in between. Germline loops: CDR1 SEHNR, CDR2 FQNEAQ (reference sequence). The CDR3 is made up of 11 amino acids. The CDR3 reads CASSLAGEQYV. The DNA of the CDR3 is TGTGCCAGCAGCCTGGCTGGCGAGCAGTACGTC.

A few counts support this clonotype. This chain connects TRBV10-3 to TRBJ1-1; D remains unclear. CDR1 is ENHRY, CDR2 SYGVKD, per germline. V was pared by 4 bases and J by 4 bases, with 10 bases between. The CDR3 extends over 13 amino acids. The CDR3 sequence is CAISARVITEAFF. CDR3 in DNA: TGTGCCATCAGTGCTCGGGTTATCACTGAAGCTTTCTTT.

The chain recombines TRBV20-1 with TRBJ2-2; the match to TRBD2 covers 8 bases. With 5 bases clipped from V and 1 base from J, the junction kept 9 bases outside the gene matches. Germline CDR1 reads DFQATT; CDR2 reads SNEGSKA (reference sequence). The CDR3 has 16 residues. The CDR3 is CSAGSAGERNTGELFF. CDR3 bases: TGCAGTGCTGGATCAGCGGGGGAAAGGAACACCGGGGAGCTGTTTTTT.

This clonotype turned up a few times. This chain links TRBV6-2 or TRBV6-3 with TRBJ1-1; D may be TRBD1 (5 bases). Per the germline V gene, CDR1 is MNHEY and CDR2 is SVGEGT. The CDR3 extends over 12 amino acids. Trimming took 8 bases from V and 6 from J, leaving 13 bases between them. CDR3: CASSRAGAEAFF. The CDR3 coding sequence is TGTGCCAGCTCCAGGGCGGGAGCTGAAGCTTTCTTT.

This clonotype appeared many times. This chain joins TRBV24-1 and TRBJ2-7; D unresolved. This CDR3 region has 11 residues. CDR1 is KGHDR, CDR2 SFDVKD, per germline. V was pared by 6 bases and J by 5 bases, with 7 bases between. The CDR3, as DNA: TGTGCCACCAGTATGCACGACGAGCAGTACGTC. Translation: CATSMHDEQYV.

This clonotype was found a few times. This sequence joins TRBV28 and TRBJ1-6; weak D call: TRBD1 (6 bases). The CDR3 totals 16 residues. Germline V gives CDR1 MDHEN, CDR2 SYDVKM. Deletions cut 2 bases from V and 6 bases from J, with 14 bases between. The CDR3, as DNA: TGTGCCAGCAGTTTAACTCCGGGACAACCTAATTCACCCCTCCACTTT. The encoded protein is CASSLTPGQPNSPLHF.

This clonotype was seen ten or more times. The chain recombines TRBV20-1 with TRBJ1-4, with no clear D. Germline loops: CDR1 DFQATT, CDR2 SNEGSKA (reference sequence). V dropped 2 bases and J dropped 8 bases, with 12 bases sitting between them. The CDR3 has 13 amino acids. CDR3 sequence reads: CSARRERREKLFF. CDR3 DNA sequence: TGCAGTGCTAGAAGGGAGAGACGGGAAAAACTGTTTTTT.

In its sample, this clonotype was seen many times. The chain links TRBV5-4 to TRBJ2-7; no clear D gene. CDR3 length equals 13 residues. The V and J ends lost 3 bases and 0 bases respectively, with 7 bases between them. From germline, CDR1 is SGHNT and CDR2 YYREEE (reference sequence). CDR3 sequence reads: CASSSDNSYEQYF. The CDR3 bases are TGTGCCAGCAGCTCCGACAACTCCTACGAGCAGTACTTC.

This clonotype was observed a few times. The chain combines TRBV25-1 with TRBJ1-2; TRBD1 might be the D (6 bases). Germline values: CDR1 MGHDK, CDR2 SYGVNS. CDR3 size: 15 residues. The V end lost 1 base, the J end lost 4 bases, and 13 bases lay between the germline ends. Here the CDR3 reads CASSELVGGAYGYTF. Here the CDR3 DNA reads TGTGCCAGCAGTGAATTGGTAGGGGGGGCCTATGGCTACACCTTC.

The chain links TRBV23-1 to TRBJ1-5, with 10 bases fitting TRBD1. TRBV23-1 is flagged as an ORF with uncertain function. The CDR3 extends over 16 amino acids. With 7 bases clipped from V and 2 bases from J, the junction kept 8 bases outside the gene matches. CDR3 DNA: TGCGCCAGCACGCGCCGGGACAGGGGTGGCAATCAGCCCCAGCATTTT. This codes for CASTRRDRGGNQPQHF.

Only a few counts were recorded for this clonotype. This chain uses TRBV7-9 with TRBJ2-3; TRBD2 matches at 13 bases. V was clipped by 5 bases and J by 6 bases; unmatched bases: 8. Per the germline V gene, CDR1 is SEHNR and CDR2 is FQNEAQ (reference sequence). This CDR3 contains 16 residues. The CDR3 here is CASSTRLAGGPDTQYF. The CDR3 DNA reads as TGTGCCAGCAGCACCCGACTAGCGGGGGGTCCGGATACGCAGTATTTT.

This clonotype was seen a handful of times. The chain joins TRBV25-1 to TRBJ2-5; D is perhaps TRBD1 or TRBD2 (5 bases each). Germline loops: CDR1 MGHDK, CDR2 SYGVNS. Trimming left V 4 bases short and J 7 bases short, with 16 bases between. The length of the CDR3 is 14 residues. The CDR3 is CASSVFGAGGTQYF. Written as DNA, the CDR3 is TGTGCCAGCAGTGTCTTCGGGGCCGGAGGGACCCAGTACTTC.